These 2 T cell receptor beta chains were sequenced from one sample in a study of blood T cell repertoires in COVID-19. Using immunoSEQ multiplex PCR, the repertoire was profiled, and TCRdb retains in-frame clones only, with some absent. The sample carries 200,000 to 300,000 clones, around 88% recorded once. Sequencing was carried out using peripheral blood. The origin of the receptors is a man older than 75 with acute or convalescent COVID-19.

CDR3 in amino acids: CASSPLGQNRRDEQFF. The DNA for the CDR3 is TGTGCCAGCAGTCCCCTAGGACAGAACCGAAGGGATGAGCAGTTCTTC. The V and J genes are TRBV28 and TRBJ2-1; tentative D call: TRBD1 (6 bases). Trimming shortened V by 5 bases and J by 8 bases, and 22 bases separated the two germline ends. Looked up from germline, CDR1 is MDHEN and CDR2 is SYDVKM. This CDR3 spans 16 amino acids. The variable domain in full, with the rest retrieved from reference TRBV28 and TRBJ2-1, is DVKVTQSSRYLVKRTGEKVFLECVQDMDHENMFWYRQDPGLGLRLIYFSYDVKMKEKGDIPEGYSVSREKKERFSLILESASTNQTSMYLCASSPLGQNRRDEQFFGPGTRLTVL.

This sequence joins TRBV15 and TRBJ2-7, with 8 bases aligning to TRBD1. With 1 base clipped from V and 4 bases from J, the junction kept 3 bases outside the gene matches. The CDR3 is 14 residues long. Germline V CDR1 and CDR2: LNHNV, YYDKDF (reference sequence). CDR3 region: CATSRADRGYEQYF. In DNA, the CDR3 is TGTGCCACCAGCAGAGCTGACAGGGGTTACGAGCAGTACTTC.